The source of this TCR beta chain is a study of T cells after yellow fever vaccination. Study observations and caveats: It was the secondary response that reached its peak faster, day 5 versus 15, but it was weaker.

This clonotype was detected many times. Antigen: not known. TCRdb itself ran the 5' RACE reads through MiXCR, one entry per CDR3 protein. Among 200,000 to 300,000 distinct CDR3 sequences listed, 6% to 8% were seen once. The CDR3 sequence is 13 residues long. Trimming shortened V by 4 bases and J by 8 bases, and 13 bases separated the two germline ends. CDR1 and CDR2 from the germline V gene are SGHRS and YFSETQ. Sequences were derived from CD4+ T cells sorted from PBMCs, sampled on the day of the yellow fever booster vaccination. The V gene is TRBV5-1, the J gene TRBJ2-1; perhaps TRBD1 as D (5 bases). The source is a man aged 30 to 39 who received the YFV17D yellow fever vaccine. In nucleotides, the CDR3 is TGCGCCAGCAGCCCCGACAGCTTCGATGAGCAGTTCTTC. Amino acids: CASSPDSFDEQFF.